The 32 T cell receptor beta chains below come from one sample, sequenced in a study of OX40 agonist ivuxolimab in advanced cancers. The method was immunoSEQ multiplex PCR; TCRdb's version includes in-frame clones alone and lacks a portion of them. This table holds 42,000 or so clones, about 82% found once. This specimen consisted of CD4+ or CD8+ T cells sorted from blood, obtained in a trial of the OX40 agonist ivuxolimab. The receptor set was obtained from an adult with an advanced solid tumor such as melanoma, head and neck, liver or kidney cancer.

This clone has ten or more counts. This chain links TRBV28 with TRBJ1-2; D gene ambiguous. Per germline, CDR1 MDHEN and CDR2 SYDVKM. The germline V and J ends were trimmed by 3 bases and 0 bases, with 11 bases remaining between them. CDR3 length: 15 amino acids. CDR3 DNA: TGTGCCAGCAGTTTTAGTCCGGGAGCTAACTATGGCTACACCTTC. Translated: CASSFSPGANYGYTF.

The genes are TRBV7-8 and TRBJ2-1; D call uncertain. This CDR3 has 17 amino acids. Per germline, CDR1 SGHVS and CDR2 FQNEAQ. Deletions cut 2 bases from V and 4 bases from J, with 18 bases between. This CDR3 is CASSLTPVPQNYNEQFF. The CDR3 DNA sequence: TGTGCCAGCAGCTTAACCCCCGTCCCACAGAATTACAATGAGCAGTTCTTC.

Regarding this clone: Mismatch with germline at one junction end may stem from a read error. The chain joins TRBV7-9 to TRBJ2-1, with unresolved D. The length of the CDR3 is 13 residues. The germline V gene encodes CDR1 SEHNR and CDR2 FQNEAQ (reference sequence). The CDR3 spells CASSQEVWNEQFF. The CDR3 coding sequence is TGCGCCAGCAGCCAAGAGGTATGGAATGAGCAGTTCTTC.

The chain carries TRBV6-1 and TRBJ2-2, with 8 bases identical to TRBD1. Germline loops: CDR1 MNHNS, CDR2 SASEGT. This CDR3 contains 15 residues. Trimming took 2 bases from V and 4 from J; bases not matched to a gene: 3. CDR3 bases: TGTGCCAGCAGTGAAAACAGGGGGTTCACCGGGGAGCTGTTTTTT. Amino acids: CASSENRGFTGELFF.

The chain carries TRBV7-9 and TRBJ2-3, with unresolved D. In germline, CDR1 is SEHNR, CDR2 FQNEAQ (reference sequence). The CDR3 is 13 residues long. V gave up 2 bases and J gave up 4 bases, with 7 bases separating them. As DNA, the CDR3 is TGTGCCAGCAGCTTACCGCTCGCAGATACGCAGTATTTT. Translation: CASSLPLADTQYF.

The V gene is TRBV7-6, the J gene TRBJ1-3, with D hard to call. V was clipped by 5 bases and J by 6 bases, with 14 bases between them. From germline, CDR1 is SGHVS and CDR2 FNYEAQ. The CDR3 is made up of 14 amino acids. The CDR3 loop reads CASSASRVENTIYF. CDR3 DNA sequence: TGTGCCAGCAGCGCCAGTCGAGTGGAAAACACCATATATTTT.

The V gene is TRBV7-9, the J gene TRBJ2-2; D may match TRBD1 or TRBD2 (5 bases each). Trimming pared 5 bases from V and 2 bases from J, leaving 12 bases between. Germline assignment: CDR1 SEHNR and CDR2 FQNEAQ (reference sequence). CDR3 length: 15 residues. This CDR3 is CASSQRDRNTGELFF. CDR3 nucleotide sequence: TGTGCCAGCAGCCAACGGGACCGAAACACCGGGGAGCTGTTTTTT.

J is TRBJ1-5 and V is TRBV10-3; D remains ambiguous. The germline V and J ends were trimmed by 4 bases and 6 bases, with 13 bases remaining between them. The germline CDR1 and CDR2 sequences are ENHRY and SYGVKD. This CDR3 contains 14 residues. For the CDR3, the DNA is TGTGCCATCAGTGCCCCCGGGAGCGGTCAGCCCCAGCATTTT. As protein: CAISAPGSGQPQHF.

This chain connects TRBV2 to TRBJ1-5; TRBD1 matches at 8 bases. V shed 6 bases and J 0 bases; nucleotides not matched to a gene: 13. This CDR3 region has 18 residues. Germline V lookup: CDR1 SNHLY, CDR2 FYNNEI. CDR3: CASRPLGQDTYSNQPQHF. CDR3 in DNA: TGTGCCAGCAGACCCCTGGGACAGGACACTTATAGCAATCAGCCCCAGCATTTT.

In this sample, this clone turned up once. The genes are TRBV7-2 and TRBJ1-5; D call uncertain. Trimming left V 0 bases short and J 4 bases short, with 7 bases between. CDR1 SGHTA and CDR2 FQGNSA come from the germline V gene. CDR3 length: 14 residues. DNA of the CDR3: TGTGCCAGCAGCTTAGCGAACGGTAATCAGCCCCAGCATTTT. It is translated as CASSLANGNQPQHF.

The V call is TRBV19, the J call TRBJ1-2; 7 positions match TRBD1. Germline loops: CDR1 LNHDA, CDR2 SQIVND (reference sequence). The CDR3 covers 12 residues. V shed 6 bases and J 8 bases; nucleotides not matched to a gene: 6. CDR3 in amino acids: CASRTGLDGYTF. The CDR3 DNA sequence: TGTGCCAGTAGGACAGGGCTTGACGGCTACACCTTC. Complete variable domain (other parts from reference TRBV19 and TRBJ1-2): DGGITQSPKYLFRKEGQNVTLSCEQNLNHDAMYWYRQDPGQGLRLIYYSQIVNDFQKGDIAEGYSVSREKKESFPLTVTSAQKNPTAFYLCASRTGLDGYTFGSGTRLTVV.

V and J are TRBV9 and TRBJ1-6, with TRBD1 matching 9 bases. The germline gives CDR1 SGDLS, CDR2 YYNGEE. Trimming took 4 bases from V and 6 from J; bases not matched to a gene: 8. CDR3 length equals 16 residues. CDR3 residues: CASSPMNRGLNSPLHF. As DNA, the CDR3 is TGTGCCAGCAGCCCCATGAACAGGGGGCTTAATTCACCCCTCCACTTT. The complete variable domain, with remaining parts taken from reference TRBV9 and TRBJ1-6, reads DSGVTQTPKHLITATGQRVTLRCSPRSGDLSVYWYQQSLDQGLQFLIQYYNGEERAKGNILERFSAQQFPDLHSELNLSSLELGDSALYFCASSPMNRGLNSPLHFGNGTRLTVT.

This clone has a single count. The chain is built from TRBV4-3 and TRBJ1-2; D gene unclear. The CDR3 length is 16 residues. Germline V gene data show CDR1 as LGHNA and CDR2 as YSLEER. V was clipped by 0 bases and J by 2 bases, with 13 bases between them. The CDR3 DNA reads TGCGCCAGCAGCCAAGATAGAACAGCCCTAAACTATGGCTACACCTTC. Translated, it gives CASSQDRTALNYGYTF.

V usage is TRBV27 and J usage is TRBJ1-2; tentatively, D is TRBD1 (6 bases). Trimming took off 5 bases at V and 1 base at J, with 32 bases between the two ends. The CDR3 covers 21 residues. Per germline, CDR1 MNHEY and CDR2 SMNVEV (reference sequence). CDR3 nucleotide sequence: TGTGCCAGCAGTCCCCTAACTACTATCCAAACCGGGACACTTTTTAACTATGGCTACACCTTC. Translated: CASSPLTTIQTGTLFNYGYTF.

The chain employs TRBV4-1 and TRBJ2-2, with D possibly being TRBD2 (6 bases). The CDR3 loop spans 16 amino acids. CDR1 and CDR2 (germline): MGHRA, YSYEKL. The ends were cut back, 4 bases at V and 5 bases at J, with 17 bases in the middle. The CDR3 reads CASSPAGLTGTGELFF. CDR3 DNA: TGCGCCAGCAGCCCCGCGGGGCTTACCGGAACCGGGGAGCTGTTTTTT.

J is TRBJ1-6 and V is TRBV4-1; TRBD1 matches 9 bases. Germline CDR1 is MGHRA and CDR2 is YSYEKL. The CDR3 is 15 amino acids. V gave up 5 bases and J gave up 7 bases; unmatched junction bases: 6. The CDR3 DNA sequence: TGCGCCAGCAGCGGAAACAGGGGGCAGAATTCACCCCTCCACTTT. The encoded protein is CASSGNRGQNSPLHF.

The rearrangement joins TRBV5-5 to TRBJ1-2; the D is unclear. CDR1 and CDR2 (germline): SGHKS, YYEKEE (reference sequence). The CDR3 covers 12 residues. V lost 0 bases, J lost 7 bases, and 7 bases lay in between. This chain's CDR3 is CASSLGTSGYTF. Here the CDR3 DNA reads TGTGCCAGCAGCTTGGGGACCTCTGGCTACACCTTC.

This rearrangement joins TRBV7-9 to TRBJ1-2; a possible D gene is TRBD1 (5 bases). Germline-derived CDR1 and CDR2 are SEHNR and FQNEAQ (reference sequence). The CDR3 has 13 amino acids. V lost 5 bases and J 3 bases, leaving 10 bases between the germline ends. The CDR3 loop reads CASSPPTDYGYTF. The CDR3 DNA sequence: TGTGCCAGCAGCCCTCCGACAGACTATGGCTACACCTTC.

V is TRBV4-3 and J is TRBJ1-2; D is uncertain. This CDR3 contains 15 residues. Looked up from germline, CDR1 is LGHNA and CDR2 is YSLEER. The V gene lost 0 bases and the J gene lost 0 bases, with 8 bases spanning the gap. The CDR3 sequence: CASSQEERANYGYTF. The CDR3, as DNA: TGCGCCAGCAGCCAAGAAGAGCGAGCTAACTATGGCTACACCTTC.

The V and J genes are TRBV5-7 and TRBJ1-1; TRBD1 matches at 7 bases. TRBV5-7 is marked as an open reading frame, function uncertain. J gave up 2 bases and V 0 bases, and 7 bases lay outside the gene matches. The CDR3 has 16 residues. The CDR3 is CASSLVPTGKNTEAFF. CDR3 sequence (DNA): TGTGCCAGCAGCTTGGTCCCGACAGGGAAAAACACTGAAGCTTTCTTT.

CDR3 bases: TGTGCCAGCAGCTCCTACTACGGCGAGCAGTTCTTC. Translation gives CASSSYYGEQFF. The V call is TRBV7-9, the J call TRBJ2-1, with D hard to call. V shed 4 bases and J shed 10 bases, with 11 bases lying between them. Germline V CDR1 and CDR2: SEHNR, FQNEAQ (reference sequence). The CDR3 has 12 residues.

The V and J genes are TRBV27 and TRBJ1-4; D unresolved. V was trimmed by 8 bases and J by 2 bases, leaving 6 bases between them. Germline CDR1 MNHEY, CDR2 SMNVEV (reference sequence). The CDR3 runs 12 residues. CDR3 in amino acids: CASSRTNEKLFF. CDR3 in DNA: TGTGCCAGCTCTAGGACTAATGAAAAACTGTTTTTT. The full variable domain, completed using reference TRBV27 and TRBJ1-4, is EAQVTQNPRYLITVTGKKLTVTCSQNMNHEYMSWYRQDPGLGLRQIYYSMNVEVTDKGDVPEGYKVSRKEKRNFPLILESPSPNQTSLYFCASSRTNEKLFFGSGTQLSVL.

This chain connects TRBV7-9 to TRBJ2-7; D remains ambiguous. The CDR3 has 15 amino acids. V was clipped by 0 bases and J by 0 bases, with 9 bases between them. Germline CDR1 is SEHNR and CDR2 is FQNEAQ (reference sequence). The CDR3 DNA follows: TGTGCCAGCAGCTTAGCCGTGGGAAGCTCCTACGAGCAGTACTTC. Translated: CASSLAVGSSYEQYF.

The chain recombines TRBV19 with TRBJ2-1, with D unresolved. CDR1 and CDR2 (germline): LNHDA, SQIVND (reference sequence). V gave up 0 bases and J gave up 3 bases, with 12 bases separating them. This CDR3 spans 16 amino acids. CDR3 in amino acids: CASSIDRIGNYNEQFF. The CDR3 DNA reads as TGTGCCAGTAGTATAGATCGGATAGGGAACTACAATGAGCAGTTCTTC.

The CDR3 sequence: CASSSGTGQPQHF. The DNA of the CDR3 is TGTGCCAGCTCATCCGGGACAGGTCAGCCCCAGCATTTT. The rearrangement joins TRBV18 to TRBJ1-5, with 8 bases matching TRBD1. The V and J ends lost 5 bases and 6 bases, in that order; junction bases with no gene match: 3. The CDR3 consists of 13 residues. CDR1 KGHSH and CDR2 LQKENI come from the germline V gene.

This rearrangement joins TRBV28 to TRBJ1-4, with no clear D. Germline loops: CDR1 MDHEN, CDR2 SYDVKM. V gave up 2 bases and J gave up 5 bases, with 9 bases separating them. The CDR3 length is 14 residues. The CDR3 is CASSLSPGNEKLFF. The CDR3 DNA reads TGTGCCAGCAGTTTAAGCCCCGGGAATGAAAAACTGTTTTTT.

This chain joins TRBV9 and TRBJ2-6; D possibly matches TRBD1 or TRBD2 (5 bases each). V dropped 4 bases and J dropped 4 bases, with 15 bases sitting between them. The V gene's germline CDR1 is SGDLS and CDR2 YYNGEE. This CDR3 has 16 residues. The CDR3 bases are TGTGCCAGCAGCCCTCCTTGGGGGTTAGGGGCCAACGTCCTGACTTTC. Protein: CASSPPWGLGANVLTF.

In this sample, this clone turned up once. Here the CDR3 reads CASSGGTGQAFNIQYF. In DNA form, the CDR3 reads TGTGCCAGCAGTGGGGGGACCGGCCAAGCTTTTAACATTCAGTACTTC. V is TRBV6-1 and J is TRBJ2-4; D assignment may be TRBD1 or TRBD2 (5 bases each). The length of the CDR3 is 16 residues. Germline CDR1 is MNHNS and CDR2 is SASEGT. V lost 4 bases, J lost 7 bases, and 20 bases lay in between.

This sequence joins TRBV5-1 and TRBJ1-5; 8 bases match TRBD1. The CDR3 runs 16 residues. Germline CDR1 reads SGHRS; CDR2 reads YFSETQ. V lost 4 bases, J lost 7 bases, and 13 bases stayed unmatched. CDR3 nucleotide sequence: TGCGCCAGCAGCCTGGGGCCCGACAGGGGCTTGCAGCCCCAGCATTTT. The encoded protein is CASSLGPDRGLQPQHF.

This chain links TRBV2 with TRBJ2-3; maybe TRBD1 (5 bases). This CDR3 is 14 amino acids long. Germline values: CDR1 SNHLY, CDR2 FYNNEI. V was clipped by 7 bases and J by 2 bases, with 13 bases between them. The CDR3 region is CASTRWGYTDTQYF. DNA for the CDR3: TGTGCCAGCACCCGGTGGGGCTACACAGATACGCAGTATTTT. The full variable domain, in which reference TRBV2 and TRBJ2-3 provide the parts outside the CDR3, is EPEVTQTPSHQVTQMGQEVILRCVPISNHLYFYWYRQILGQKVEFLVSFYNNEISEKSEIFDDQFSVERPDGSNFTLKIRSTKLEDSAMYFCASTRWGYTDTQYFGPGTRLTVL.

CDR3 nucleotide sequence: TGTGCCAGCAGCTTTGTAGGAGGGGACACTGAAGCTTTCTTT. Translated: CASSFVGGDTEAFF. The chain links TRBV5-4 to TRBJ1-1, with D possibly being TRBD1 (5 bases). The CDR3 has 14 residues. V was cut by 2 bases and J by 3 bases, with 11 bases left in between. The germline V gene encodes CDR1 SGHNT and CDR2 YYREEE (reference sequence).

V is TRBV28 and J is TRBJ1-1; D gene unclear. The length of the CDR3 is 12 residues. In germline, CDR1 is MDHEN, CDR2 SYDVKM. V lost 8 bases to trimming and J lost 4 bases, with 11 bases between them. The CDR3 loop is CASGDTGTEAFF. The CDR3 DNA is TGTGCCAGCGGAGATACGGGCACTGAAGCTTTCTTT.